A single sample gave rise to the 21 T cell receptor beta chains below, sequenced in a study of T-cell reconstitution after alpha-beta-depleted transplantation in children. As it was prepared, the TCRbeta library received unique molecular identifiers. TCRdb re-analysed the PCR reads in MiXCR, keeping a single row per CDR3 protein. This table has 4,000 to 6,000 distinct CDR3 sequences, more than 5.5% appearing once. This material consisted of PBMCs, mostly from graft donor cells, taken 60 days after TCRalphabeta/CD19-depleted stem cell transplant. These receptors all stem from a boy in the first two years of life who had a stem cell transplant for SCID, so the T cells may come from the graft donor.

This clonotype is labeled as medium-sized. The chain combines TRBV5-1 with TRBJ2-7, with D perhaps matching TRBD1 or TRBD2 (6 bases each). V lost 6 bases to trimming and J lost 0 bases, with 7 bases between them. The CDR3 is 12 amino acids. CDR1 SGHRS and CDR2 YFSETQ come from the germline V gene. This CDR3 reads CASKGGSYEQYF. The CDR3 nucleotides are TGCGCCAGCAAGGGGGGCTCCTACGAGCAGTACTTC.

By frequency in the sample, this clonotype is medium-sized (0.01 to 0.1%). The chain has TRBV10-3 and TRBJ1-2; perhaps TRBD1 as D (5 bases). Trimming left V 2 bases short and J 7 bases short, with 11 bases between. From germline, CDR1 is ENHRY and CDR2 SYGVKD. The CDR3 totals 13 residues. CDR3 region: CAISELQVFGYTF. The CDR3 region has the DNA TGTGCCATCAGTGAGCTACAGGTTTTTGGCTACACCTTC.

This clonotype is termed medium-sized. The V and J genes are TRBV20-1 and TRBJ2-6; TRBD2 might be the D (6 bases). There are 15 residues in the CDR3. CDR1 is DFQATT and CDR2 is SNEGSKA in the germline V gene (reference sequence). The ends were cut back, 3 bases at V and 3 bases at J, with 12 bases in the middle. CDR3 in amino acids: CSASRRERGANVLTF. Written as DNA, the CDR3 is TGCAGTGCTAGTAGACGGGAGCGTGGGGCCAACGTCCTGACTTTC.

As concerns this clonotype: One end of the junction fails to match germline, which may point to a read error. The chain has TRBV4-2 and TRBJ1-5; D is ambiguous. CDR1 is LGHNA and CDR2 is YNFKEQ in the germline V gene. There are 18 residues in the CDR3. For the CDR3, the DNA is TGTGCCATCAGCCCCGGGCACCTCTGGGTGCTAGGAAATCAGCCCCAGCATTTT. Its translation is CAISPGHLWVLGNQPQHF.

This clonotype was observed at least ten times. The V gene is TRBV3-1, the J gene TRBJ1-2; D call uncertain. Trimming removed 1 base at V and 4 bases at J, with 13 bases between. The CDR3 runs 15 residues. Per germline, CDR1 LGHDT and CDR2 YNNKEL (reference sequence). CDR3 amino acids: CASSQVSDPSYGYTF. CDR3 sequence (DNA): TGTGCCAGCAGCCAAGTGTCGGACCCTTCCTATGGCTACACCTTC.

This clonotype is classed as medium-sized. Since a much larger clone is just one base distant, this may be a read error. V is TRBV10-3 and J is TRBJ2-7; possible D gene TRBD2, 6 bases. The CDR3 length is 14 residues. CDR1 is ENHRY and CDR2 is SYGVKD in the germline V gene. Deletions cut 5 bases from V and 3 bases from J, with 14 bases between. The CDR3 region has the DNA TGTGCCATCAGTAAGGGACCGGGGGTCTACGAGCAGTACTTC. Residues: CAISKGPGVYEQYF.

This clonotype is labeled as medium-sized. The chain uses TRBV9 and TRBJ1-2; the D is unclear. Trimming took off 0 bases at V and 8 bases at J, with 17 bases between the two ends. CDR3 length: 15 residues. The V gene's germline CDR1 is SGDLS and CDR2 YYNGEE. CDR3 DNA sequence: TGTGCCAGCAGCGTAGATTCCCTGGTGGGAGGCGGCTACACCTTC. It encodes CASSVDSLVGGGYTF. The full variable domain, its missing parts supplied by reference TRBV9 and TRBJ1-2, is DSGVTQTPKHLITATGQRVTLRCSPRSGDLSVYWYQQSLDQGLQFLIQYYNGEERAKGNILERFSAQQFPDLHSELNLSSLELGDSALYFCASSVDSLVGGGYTFGSGTRLTVV.

This clonotype is medium-sized within its sample. J is TRBJ2-7 and V is TRBV4-1; D possibly corresponds to TRBD1 (5 bases). Trimming removed 0 bases from V and 3 bases from J, with 12 bases in between. The CDR3 covers 15 residues. Germline V gives CDR1 MGHRA, CDR2 YSYEKL. The chain's CDR3 is CASSQDRKGNYEQYF. DNA of the CDR3: TGCGCCAGCAGCCAAGATCGGAAGGGGAACTACGAGCAGTACTTC.

The chain uses TRBV6-6 and TRBJ1-1; D uncertain. V was trimmed by 2 bases and J by 1 base, leaving 5 bases between them. Germline V CDR1 and CDR2: MNHNY, SVGAGI (reference sequence). The CDR3 length is 13 residues. CDR3 sequence reads: CASSYSKNTEAFF. The CDR3 nucleotides read TGTGCCAGCAGTTACAGCAAGAACACTGAAGCTTTCTTT.

The CDR3 sequence is CARSLRLLTGELLF. In DNA, the CDR3 is TGTGCCAGGAGCCTTCGGCTCCTCACCGGGGAGCTGCTTTTT. The chain links TRBV5-2 to TRBJ2-2. TRBV5-2 is a pseudogene locus. The CDR3 is 14 residues long.

This clonotype was detected ten times or more. The rearrangement uses TRBV6-5 and TRBJ1-2; D is perhaps TRBD1 (6 bases). The length of the CDR3 is 13 residues. The V end was cut by 6 bases, the J end by 5 bases, with 13 bases between. Per the germline V gene, CDR1 is MNHEY and CDR2 is SVGAGI. The CDR3 protein is CASSPGRGYGYTF. For the CDR3, the DNA is TGTGCCAGCAGCCCCGGCAGGGGATATGGCTACACCTTC.

This clonotype was observed many times. V and J are TRBV7-8 and TRBJ1-3, with D maybe TRBD1 (6 bases). Germline V gene data show CDR1 as SGHVS and CDR2 as FQNEAQ. V was pared by 1 base and J by 2 bases, with 12 bases between. There are 16 residues in the CDR3. CDR3 coding DNA: TGTGCCAGCAGCTTAGGACAGGTCGCGGCTGGAAACACCATATATTTT. Protein sequence: CASSLGQVAAGNTIYF.

By frequency in the sample, this clonotype is medium-sized. The chain joins TRBV2 to TRBJ2-1; D tentatively reads TRBD1 or TRBD2 (6 bases each). The ends were cut back, 1 base at V and 9 bases at J, with 10 bases in the middle. The CDR3 loop spans 13 amino acids. Germline V gene lookup returns CDR1 SNHLY and CDR2 FYNNEI. The DNA of the CDR3 is TGTGCCAGCAGTGAAGTTGGAGGGGGTGAGCAGTTCTTC. Its translation: CASSEVGGGEQFF.

A remark on this clonotype: One end of the junction does not line up with germline, which may come from a read error. The chain has TRBV3-1 and TRBJ2-5; tentatively, D is TRBD1 (7 bases). The germline V gene encodes CDR1 LGHDT and CDR2 YNNKEL (reference sequence). The CDR3 loop spans 19 amino acids. The CDR3 coding sequence is TGTGCCACCAGCCAGCGGGTTATATGGACAGGAACATTCATTAGGGCCCAGTACTTC. This sequence encodes CATSQRVIWTGTFIRAQYF.

In its sample, this clonotype ranks as medium-sized. The chain employs TRBV18 and TRBJ2-2; D gene ambiguous. The CDR3 loop spans 15 amino acids. V was clipped by 3 bases and J by 4 bases, with 12 bases between them. CDR1 and CDR2 from the germline V gene are KGHSH and LQKENI. CDR3 region: CASSPQENPTGELFF. The CDR3 bases are TGTGCCAGCTCACCGCAGGAGAACCCCACCGGGGAGCTGTTTTTT.

This clonotype was observed at least ten times. The junction does not match germline at one end; this may be a read error. The chain links TRBV5-1 to TRBJ2-1; 7 positions agree with TRBD1. Germline V gene sequence: CDR1 SGHRS, CDR2 YFSETQ. The CDR3 is 15 amino acids. In DNA, the CDR3 is TGCGCCAGCAGCTTGGAACCTCGGGGATTTCGGACAGGCTCGTTC. Its protein is CASSLEPRGFRTGSF.

In its sample, this clonotype is medium-sized (0.01 to 0.1%). The chain uses TRBV10-3 and TRBJ1-1; the D is unclear. CDR1 is ENHRY and CDR2 is SYGVKD in the germline V gene. V was shortened by 2 bases and J by 2 bases, with 12 bases between the two germline ends. This CDR3 spans 15 amino acids. The CDR3: CAISEIWGDNTEAFF. As DNA, the CDR3 is TGTGCCATCAGTGAGATTTGGGGAGATAACACTGAAGCTTTCTTT.

Within the sample, this clonotype is large (0.1 to 1%). V and J are TRBV12-3 or TRBV12-4 and TRBJ2-3, with D possibly being TRBD2 (6 bases). This CDR3 contains 12 residues. The ends were cut back, 5 bases at V and 6 bases at J, with 9 bases in the middle. The CDR3 region is CASSTRGDTQYF. CDR3 DNA sequence: TGTGCCAGCAGTACGCGGGGCGATACGCAGTATTTT.

This clonotype qualifies as medium-sized. The rearrangement uses TRBV5-6 and TRBJ2-7; D remains ambiguous. Trimming left V 1 base short and J 3 bases short, with 11 bases between. This CDR3 is 14 amino acids long. In germline, CDR1 is SGHDT, CDR2 YYEEEE. The CDR3 DNA follows: TGTGCCAGCAGCTTGCAGAAAGACGGCTACGAGCAGTACTTC. Translated: CASSLQKDGYEQYF.

This clonotype was picked up many times. This chain connects TRBV6-2 or TRBV6-3 to TRBJ1-5; 10 bases line up with TRBD1. With V trimmed by 7 bases and J by 6 bases, 6 bases remained unmatched. In germline, CDR1 is MNHEY, CDR2 SVGEGT. CDR3 length equals 14 residues. CDR3 loop: CASNRQGAPQPQHF. CDR3 bases: TGTGCCAGCAACCGACAGGGGGCGCCTCAGCCCCAGCATTTT.

This chain connects TRBV29-1 to TRBJ2-1; D not certain. The CDR3 runs 15 residues. Trimming removed 2 bases from V and 0 bases from J, with 11 bases in between. CDR1 and CDR2 (germline): SQVTM, ANQGSEA. The CDR3 loop is CSVERGLNSYNEQFF. Here the CDR3 DNA reads TGCAGCGTTGAACGCGGTCTCAACTCCTACAATGAGCAGTTCTTC.